The 29 T cell receptor beta chains below were found in one sample sequenced in a study of spatial heterogeneity in lung cancer. Time point defined: sample taken at primary tumor resection. Whole RNA came from tumor, nontumor lung or frozen PBMC and was sequenced without being sorted. TCRdb ran MiXCR on the 5' RACE reads and lists one entry per CDR3 protein. Of about 85,000 distinct CDR3 sequences in the sample, more than 15% were seen once. The sequencing used PBMCs, collected at surgery. These receptors were obtained from a male donor with early-stage non-small cell lung cancer.

This clonotype has a handful of counts. The rearrangement joins TRBV27 to TRBJ2-2; 9 bases line up with TRBD1. The germline CDR1 and CDR2 sequences are MNHEY and SMNVEV (reference sequence). Trimming removed 6 bases from V and 1 base from J; junction bases left unmatched: 9. This CDR3 is built from 17 residues. The CDR3 loop is CASSPGTGLMNTGELFF. DNA for the CDR3: TGTGCCAGCAGCCCAGGGACAGGGTTAATGAACACCGGGGAGCTGTTTTTT.

This clonotype was seen a few times. This chain links TRBV28 with TRBJ2-1, with 7 bases fitting TRBD2. Germline V gene data show CDR1 as MDHEN and CDR2 as SYDVKM. The CDR3 contains 13 residues. V shed 10 bases and J 4 bases; nucleotides not matched to a gene: 7. The CDR3 DNA reads as TGTGCCACTCAAGTGGGGGGGTACAATGAGCAGTTCTTC. This gives the protein CATQVGGYNEQFF.

This clonotype came up a few times. J is TRBJ1-5 and V is TRBV20-1, with D possibly being TRBD1 (5 bases). CDR3 length: 14 residues. Trimming left V 0 bases short and J 6 bases short, with 12 bases between. Germline V gene data show CDR1 as DFQATT and CDR2 as SNEGSKA (reference sequence). The CDR3 region is CSAREPGRVQPQHF. Written as DNA, the CDR3 is TGCAGTGCTAGAGAGCCAGGGAGGGTTCAGCCCCAGCATTTT.

The sample holds a few counts of this clonotype. V usage is TRBV6-6 and J usage is TRBJ2-1; the D call may be TRBD1 or TRBD2 (5 bases each). Germline values: CDR1 MNHNY, CDR2 SVGAGI (reference sequence). The CDR3 sequence is 15 residues long. V shed 6 bases and J shed 8 bases, with 20 bases lying between them. CDR3: CASSETNVGADEQFF. Written as DNA, the CDR3 is TGTGCCAGCAGCGAGACTAACGTAGGGGCTGATGAGCAGTTCTTC.

This clonotype was picked up many times. The gene calls are TRBV12-3 or TRBV12-4 and TRBJ2-7; D call uncertain. This CDR3 contains 12 residues. Trimming cost V 7 bases and J 3 bases, with 10 bases left between them. The CDR3 loop is CASTITGYEQYF. CDR3 DNA sequence: TGTGCCAGCACCATAACGGGCTACGAGCAGTACTTC.

This clonotype was seen ten or more times. The chain is built from TRBV10-3 and TRBJ1-2; TRBD1 is a possible D gene (6 bases). With 7 bases removed from V and 3 bases from J, the gap between germline ends came to 21 bases. The V gene's germline CDR1 is ENHRY and CDR2 SYGVKD. The CDR3 has 16 amino acids. The CDR3 sequence is CAITRNRVGNDYGYTF. In DNA, the CDR3 is TGTGCCATCACCCGCAACAGGGTGGGCAACGACTATGGCTACACCTTC.

The gene calls are TRBV5-1 and TRBJ1-1; 12 nucleotides align to TRBD1. V dropped 0 bases and J dropped 3; count of bases not matched to a gene: 6. CDR1 is SGHRS, CDR2 YFSETQ, per germline. CDR3 length: 17 residues. The CDR3 nucleotides read TGCGCCAGCAGCTTGGCCGGGACAGGGGGCGTGTACACTGAAGCTTTCTTT. Its translation: CASSLAGTGGVYTEAFF.

This clonotype was counted ten times or more. V usage is TRBV7-9 and J usage is TRBJ1-5; no clear D. V was pared by 4 bases and J by 4 bases, with 5 bases between. CDR3 size: 12 residues. CDR1 SEHNR and CDR2 FQNEAQ come from the germline V gene (reference sequence). CDR3 DNA: TGTGCCAGCAGCTACCAGAATCAGCCCCAGCATTTT. It specifies CASSYQNQPQHF.

The CDR3 loop reads CASSPNNEQFF. The CDR3 coding sequence is TGTGCCAGCAGCCCCAACAATGAGCAGTTCTTC. This chain links TRBV2 with TRBJ2-1; no firm D call. Germline CDR1 and CDR2: SNHLY and FYNNEI. This CDR3 comprises 11 residues. With 6 bases removed from V and 5 bases from J, the gap between germline ends came to 5 bases.

This clonotype was counted many times. The chain joins TRBV6-2 or TRBV6-3 to TRBJ2-7, with a possible D match to TRBD2 (6 bases). V lost 2 bases, J lost 3 bases, and 14 bases lay in between. Germline V gene lookup returns CDR1 MNHEY and CDR2 SVGEGT. The CDR3 covers 15 residues. The CDR3 sequence is CASSYGGGTLYEQYF. CDR3 sequence (DNA): TGTGCCAGCAGTTACGGTGGCGGGACCCTCTACGAGCAGTACTTC.

A note on this clonotype: This could be a read error, since a much larger clone is one nucleotide away. This sequence joins TRBV2 and TRBJ2-7; tentative D call: TRBD2 (6 bases). Germline V lookup: CDR1 SNHLY, CDR2 FYNNEI. The CDR3 consists of 14 residues. Written as DNA, the CDR3 is TGTGTCAGCCGCCGGCAGGGTGGGACTTACGAGCAGTACTTC. Translation: CVSRRQGGTYEQYF.

The gene calls are TRBV9 and TRBJ2-3; 7 bases match TRBD2. The CDR3 is 15 amino acids. Trimming cost V 0 bases and J 4 bases; bases outside gene matches: 5. Germline lookup yields CDR1 SGDLS and CDR2 YYNGEE. As DNA, the CDR3 is TGTGCCAGCAGCGTAGGCGGGAGTGGCCCAGATACGCAGTATTTT. It encodes CASSVGGSGPDTQYF.

The chain joins TRBV18 to TRBJ2-1; 9 bases are shared with TRBD2. The CDR3 has 20 amino acids. CDR1 and CDR2 from the germline V gene are KGHSH and LQKENI. Trimming took 2 bases from V and 2 from J; bases not matched to a gene: 16. The CDR3 here is CASSPSGGTVAGDPYNEQFF. CDR3 in DNA: TGTGCCAGCTCACCATCGGGGGGGACTGTAGCGGGAGATCCCTACAATGAGCAGTTCTTC. Full variable domain (outside the CDR3, taken from reference TRBV18 and TRBJ2-1): NAGVMQNPRHLVRRRGQEARLRCSPMKGHSHVYWYRQLPEEGLKFMVYLQKENIIDESGMPKERFSAEFPKEGPSILRIQQVVRGDSAAYFCASSPSGGTVAGDPYNEQFFGPGTRLTVL.

This clonotype was detected a few times. The chain has TRBV7-9 and TRBJ2-3; 7 bases align to TRBD1. Trimming took 5 bases from V and 0 from J; bases not matched to a gene: 2. The CDR3 extends over 14 amino acids. The V gene's germline CDR1 is SEHNR and CDR2 FQNEAQ (reference sequence). For the CDR3, the DNA is TGTGCCAGCAGCACGGACAGGAGCACAGATACGCAGTATTTT. Protein: CASSTDRSTDTQYF.

This clonotype was seen only a few times. Here the CDR3 reads CSAMDRPPEQYF. Here the CDR3 DNA reads TGCAGTGCTATGGACAGGCCCCCCGAGCAGTACTTC. The chain combines TRBV20-1 with TRBJ2-7, with 7 bases fitting TRBD1. V lost 4 bases to trimming and J lost 6 bases; unmatched junction nucleotides: 6. The CDR3 consists of 12 residues. Germline V gene lookup returns CDR1 DFQATT and CDR2 SNEGSKA (reference sequence).

The J gene is TRBJ1-1, the V gene TRBV29-1, with TRBD1 identical over 9 bases. This CDR3 has 13 residues. The germline V gene encodes CDR1 SQVTM and CDR2 ANQGSEA. J was trimmed by 4 bases and V by 2 bases; bases with no gene match: 2. This CDR3 reads CSVELDRGTEAFF. The CDR3, as DNA: TGCAGCGTTGAACTGGACAGGGGCACTGAAGCTTTCTTT.

This clonotype was counted only a few times. The chain uses TRBV7-2 and TRBJ1-1; D not certain. Trimming shortened V by 5 bases and J by 0 bases, and 10 bases separated the two germline ends. Looked up from germline, CDR1 is SGHTA and CDR2 is FQGNSA. The CDR3 is 14 residues long. CDR3: CASSRSVMNTEAFF. CDR3 bases: TGTGCCAGCAGCCGTTCCGTCATGAACACTGAAGCTTTCTTT.

This clonotype was seen a handful of times. The chain recombines TRBV7-9 with TRBJ2-7, with a possible D match to TRBD2 (5 bases). The CDR3 runs 15 residues. Trimming left V 5 bases short and J 2 bases short, with 16 bases between. Germline V gives CDR1 SEHNR, CDR2 FQNEAQ (reference sequence). The CDR3 DNA is TGTGCCAGCAGCACGTCAGGTGACTATACCTACGAGCAGTACTTC. It translates to CASSTSGDYTYEQYF. Looking up the rest from reference TRBV7-9 and TRBJ2-7 gives the full variable domain: DTGVSQNPRHKITKRGQNVTFRCDPISEHNRLYWYRQTLGQGPEFLTYFQNEAQLEKSRLLSDRFSAERPKGSFSTLEIQRTEQGDSAMYLCASSTSGDYTYEQYFGPGTRLTVT.

The chain employs TRBV7-2 and TRBJ1-6; 7 bases fit TRBD1. V lost 4 bases and J lost 7; bases outside the gene matches: 7. CDR1 is SGHTA, CDR2 FQGNSA, per germline. The CDR3 covers 15 residues. The DNA for the CDR3 is TGTGCCAGCAGCTCGGGGACAGTCCCGAATTCACCCCTCCACTTT. Protein sequence: CASSSGTVPNSPLHF.

This clonotype was detected many times. This chain links TRBV5-1 with TRBJ2-3, with D unclear. V shed 5 bases and J shed 2 bases, with 12 bases lying between them. Germline V gene data show CDR1 as SGHRS and CDR2 as YFSETQ. The CDR3 length is 14 residues. The CDR3 spells CASRSSPYTDTQYF. CDR3 DNA sequence: TGCGCCAGCAGGTCTTCTCCATACACAGATACGCAGTATTTT.

The chain recombines TRBV2 with TRBJ2-5, with D perhaps assigned TRBD1 or TRBD2 (5 bases each). Germline V gene data show CDR1 as SNHLY and CDR2 as FYNNEI. Trimming cost V 7 bases and J 1 base, with 19 bases left between them. The CDR3 length is 16 residues. The CDR3 reads CASNGEPGRSQETQYF. CDR3 in DNA: TGTGCCAGCAACGGCGAACCGGGACGCAGCCAAGAGACCCAGTACTTC.

In this sample, this clonotype turned up many times. The V and J genes are TRBV4-3 and TRBJ2-3; 8 positions match TRBD2. Germline values: CDR1 LGHNA, CDR2 YSLEER. The CDR3 length is 18 residues. Trimming took 0 bases from V and 3 from J; bases not matched to a gene: 11. This CDR3 is CASSQEGIAGTHTDTQYF. CDR3 bases: TGCGCCAGCAGCCAAGAAGGGATAGCGGGAACTCATACAGATACGCAGTATTTT.

The rearrangement links TRBV19 to TRBJ2-7; D may be TRBD2 (5 bases). The CDR3 covers 13 residues. Trimming cost V 7 bases and J 4 bases, with 14 bases left between them. Germline V CDR1 and CDR2: LNHDA, SQIVND (reference sequence). The CDR3 nucleotides are TGTGCCAGTACCGGGCCGGGGTGGTACGAGCAGTACTTC. Protein product: CASTGPGWYEQYF.

V usage is TRBV27 and J usage is TRBJ1-3; TRBD1 might be the D (6 bases). The length of the CDR3 is 16 residues. Germline assignment: CDR1 MNHEY and CDR2 SMNVEV (reference sequence). Trimming cost V 0 bases and J 3 bases, with 12 bases left between them. The DNA of the CDR3 is TGTGCCAGCAGTTTATCGGGACACAACTTTGGAAACACCATATATTTT. Its protein product is CASSLSGHNFGNTIYF.

This clonotype has a count of ten or more. The chain has TRBV7-3 and TRBJ1-1; 7 bases map to TRBD1. V lost 2 bases to trimming and J lost 3 bases; unmatched junction nucleotides: 0. This CDR3 region has 13 residues. Germline CDR1 SGHTA, CDR2 FQGTGA. CDR3 residues: CASSLQGDTEAFF. The CDR3 nucleotides are TGTGCCAGCAGCTTACAGGGGGACACTGAAGCTTTCTTT.

The V gene is TRBV9, the J gene TRBJ1-1; TRBD1 matches 12 bases. Germline loops: CDR1 SGDLS, CDR2 YYNGEE. The junction had 14 bases not matched to a gene; V was cut back by 3 bases and J by 5 bases. The CDR3 totals 18 residues. The CDR3 DNA reads as TGTGCCAGCAGCGGAGAATCCGGGACAGGGGGCATAAGGACTGAAGCTTTCTTT. It specifies CASSGESGTGGIRTEAFF.

The genes are TRBV5-4 and TRBJ1-1; D is unresolved. The CDR3 is 16 amino acids. Germline-derived CDR1 and CDR2 are SGHNT and YYREEE (reference sequence). V lost 5 bases and J 5 bases, leaving 22 bases between the germline ends. The CDR3 here is CASRKELGSSRTEAFF. Written as DNA, the CDR3 is TGTGCCAGCAGAAAGGAACTCGGTTCCTCGAGGACTGAAGCTTTCTTT.

The chain links TRBV5-1 to TRBJ2-5; tentatively, D is TRBD2 (6 bases). Germline V lookup: CDR1 SGHRS, CDR2 YFSETQ. The CDR3 runs 13 residues. V shed 4 bases and J shed 3 bases, with 10 bases lying between them. The CDR3 sequence: CASSNPSEETQYF. The CDR3 DNA is TGCGCCAGCAGCAACCCTAGCGAAGAGACCCAGTACTTC.

This clonotype showed up just a few times. The gene calls are TRBV28 and TRBJ2-7, with 8 positions matching TRBD1. The CDR3 spans 14 residues. J was trimmed by 5 bases and V by 6 bases; bases with no gene match: 9. Germline V gene data show CDR1 as MDHEN and CDR2 as SYDVKM. The CDR3: CASRLGPGGHEQYF. CDR3 bases: TGTGCCAGCAGACTAGGTCCAGGGGGCCACGAGCAGTACTTC.